The rows below give T cell receptor beta chains drawn from one sample of a study of T cell changes during pregnancy in multiple sclerosis. Measured with immunoSEQ multiplex PCR; TCRdb has only the in-frame clones, and not every one. The sample includes 84,000 or so clones, about 94% of them seen just once. The sequencing used peripheral blood, collected in the third trimester of pregnancy. The receptors come from a female donor with multiple sclerosis, enrolled in a pregnancy study. CDR3s include the opening cysteine and the closing phenylalanine or tryptophan. Fields, in order: D gene, V gene, clone size, J gene, CDR3 DNA, CDR3 protein. The D gene is left open where the match is weak. Expanded clones are given a class, and other clones once, few, many or no size at all.

>TRBD1|TRBV7-2|-|TRBJ1-3
TGTGCCAGCAGCCCAACAGGGGGTACTGGAAACACCATATATTTT
CASSPTGGTGNTIYF
>-|TRBV30|few|TRBJ1-1
TGTGCCTGGAGCGGGAGCACTGAAGCTTTCTTT
CAWSGSTEAFF
>TRBD2|TRBV6-1|-|TRBJ2-7
TGTGCCAGCAGTGGGGGTAGCGGGGGGCCTCGCTCCTACGAGCAGTACTTC
CASSGGSGGPRSYEQYF
>TRBD1|TRBV7-6|-|TRBJ1-1
TGTGCCAGCAGTCGAGCCACGGGACAGGGTGCGACTGAAGCTTTCTTT
CASSRATGQGATEAFF
>-|TRBV4-2|-|TRBJ1-4
TGTGCCAGCAGCCCAACAGGTGGTGCATTTGGTAATGAAAAACTGTTTTTT
CASSPTGGAFGNEKLFF
>TRBD1|TRBV9|-|TRBJ2-5
TGTGCCAGCAGCTCCCCGGGGACAGCCCAAGAGACCCAGTACTTC
CASSSPGTAQETQYF
>TRBD1|TRBV29-1|-|TRBJ1-2
TGCAGCGTTGTGGCAGGGGGGAACTATGGCTACACCTTC
CSVVAGGNYGYTF
>-|TRBV29-1|-|TRBJ2-7
TGCAGCGTTGTGATAGCTTCTTTTGGAGAGCAGTACTTC
CSVVIASFGEQYF
>-|TRBV30|-|TRBJ1-4
TGTGCCTGGACTGCGCGGGCTGAAAAACTGTTTTTT
CAWTARAEKLFF
>TRBD1|TRBV7-6|-|TRBJ2-7
TGTGCCAGCAGCTTAGCTCTTGGGGACAGCTCCTACGAGCAGTACTTC
CASSLALGDSSYEQYF
>-|TRBV19|-|TRBJ1-5
TGTGCCAGTAGTAAGACGGGAGGGAATCAGCCCCAGCATTTT
CASSKTGGNQPQHF
>TRBD1|TRBV5-5|-|TRBJ1-2
TGTGCCAGCAGGACCGGGACAGGGGATTATGGCTACACCTTC
CASRTGTGDYGYTF
>-|TRBV11-2|-|TRBJ1-3
TGTGCCAGCAGCCGGGGGGACACGACATATGGAAACACCATATATTTT
CASSRGDTTYGNTIYF
>TRBD1|TRBV6-5|-|TRBJ1-1
TGTGCCAGCAGGGGACAGGGACACACTGAAGCTTTCTTT
CASRGQGHTEAFF
>TRBD1|TRBV14|-|TRBJ1-1
TGTGCCAGCAGCCTCTTCCCACAGGGGGCAGGCACTGAAGCTTTCTTT
CASSLFPQGAGTEAFF
>-|TRBV5-6|-|TRBJ1-1
TGTGCCAGCAGCTGGGGTAGGGGGTTCGTGAACACTGAAGCTTTCTTT
CASSWGRGFVNTEAFF
>TRBD2|TRBV4-1|-|TRBJ2-5
TGCGCCAGCAGCCAAAAGGCGGGGGGGAGGGAGACCCAGTACTTC
CASSQKAGGRETQYF
>TRBD1|TRBV4-1|-|TRBJ2-7
TGCGCCAGCAGCCTTGACGACGACAGGGCCTACGAGCAGTACTTC
CASSLDDDRAYEQYF
>TRBD1|TRBV27|-|TRBJ1-2
TGTGCCAGCAGTCTGACCAGGACAGGGGGCGACTATGGCTACACCTTC
CASSLTRTGGDYGYTF
>-|TRBV13|-|TRBJ1-4
TGTGCCAGCAGCCCGCGGACATCCGGAAGCGAAAAACTGTTTTTT
CASSPRTSGSEKLFF
>-|TRBV6-4|once|TRBJ1-1
TGTGCCAGCAGGATGGAGGACTTGGGGAACACTGAAGCTTTCTTT
CASRMEDLGNTEAFF
>-|TRBV19|few|TRBJ1-1
TGTGCCAGTAGTATGGTCTCAGGAGGCACTGAAGCTTTCTTT
CASSMVSGGTEAFF
>-|TRBV30|-|TRBJ1-2
TGTGCCTGGGGCGGGTTAGCCTTCGGCTACACCTTC
CAWGGLAFGYTF
>-|TRBV2|-|TRBJ1-3
TGTGCCAGCAGCATGACAGGACCCTCTGGAAACACCATATATTTT
CASSMTGPSGNTIYF
>-|TRBV6-6|-|TRBJ1-2
TGTGCCAGCAGTTACTCGACTGGGACACCATCCTATGGCTACACCTTC
CASSYSTGTPSYGYTF
>-|TRBV10-2|once|TRBJ2-3
TGCGCCAGCAGCCTGCGGGGCGCTAGCACAGATACGCAGTATTTT
CASSLRGASTDTQYF
>-|TRBV7-3|-|TRBJ2-3
TGTGCCAGCAGCTTGAGTGGGGGGAACACAGATACGCAGTATTTT
CASSLSGGNTDTQYF
>TRBD2|TRBV4-1|-|TRBJ2-2
TGCGCCAGCAGCCAGGCGGGGGGCAAAACCGGGGAGCTGTTTTTT
CASSQAGGKTGELFF
>-|TRBV12-5|-|TRBJ1-6
TGTGCTAGTGGTCTGGGGCACCTTAATTCACCCCTCCACTTT
CASGLGHLNSPLHF
>-|TRBV6-5|-|TRBJ2-2
TGTGCCAGCAGTTACTCAAGCCTGAACACCGGGGAGCTGTTTTTT
CASSYSSLNTGELFF
>-|TRBV6-1|-|TRBJ1-1
TGTGCCAGCAGCCGGGGACAAGAGAACACTGAAGCTTTCTTT
CASSRGQENTEAFF
>-|TRBV21-1|-|TRBJ2-3
TGTGCCAGCCCCCCCAGTCTCACAGATACGCAGTATTTT
CASPPSLTDTQYF
>-|TRBV19|-|TRBJ1-2
TGTGCCAGTACCCACGCCCCGGTTGGTCTCTATGGCTACACCTTC
CASTHAPVGLYGYTF
>-|TRBV6-6|-|TRBJ1-5
TGTGCCAGCAGTTTATTTTTAGAGGGAAACAATCAGCCCCAGCATTTT
CASSLFLEGNNQPQHF
>-|TRBV28|-|TRBJ2-7
TGTGCCAGCAGTTTCGGGGTGCCCTACGAGCAGTACTTC
CASSFGVPYEQYF
>-|TRBV11-1|-|TRBJ2-7
TGTGCCAGCAGCTCCCCCCTCCCAGGGTACGAGCAGTACTTC
CASSSPLPGYEQYF
>TRBD1|TRBV7-3|-|TRBJ2-5
TGTGCCAGCAGCGTAGGGCGGGGACAGGGGACTGAGACCCAGTACTTC
CASSVGRGQGTETQYF
>TRBD1|TRBV7-3|once|TRBJ1-1
TGTGCCAGCAGCAACAGGGGGGACGGCACTGAAGCTTTCTTT
CASSNRGDGTEAFF
>-|TRBV29-1|once|TRBJ2-5
TGCAGCGTTGAGTGGCAGCAAGAGACCCAGTACTTC
CSVEWQQETQYF
>TRBD1|TRBV13|-|TRBJ2-7
TGTGCCAGCAGCCATTACCTTCGGACAGGGGGCAGGGAGCAGTACTTC
CASSHYLRTGGREQYF
>TRBD1|TRBV10-2|-|TRBJ1-5
TGCGCCAGTCACGACAGGGGTGATCAGCCCCAGCATTTT
CASHDRGDQPQHF
>-|TRBV11-1|-|TRBJ2-1
TGTGCCAGCAGCCCACCGGGACACAACTACAATGAGCAGTTCTTC
CASSPPGHNYNEQFF
>TRBD1|TRBV6-1|-|TRBJ1-2
TGTGCCAGCAGTGGGTATCTAACAGGGGGGCCGTATGGCTACACCTTC
CASSGYLTGGPYGYTF
>TRBD1|TRBV29-1|-|TRBJ2-5
TGCAGCGGGATGACAGGGCGTCAAGAGACCCAGTACTTC
CSGMTGRQETQYF
>TRBD1|TRBV6-6|-|TRBJ2-7
TGTGCCAGCAGTTACGGGGACAGTGTTTACGAGCAGTACTTC
CASSYGDSVYEQYF